These 24 T cell receptor beta chains came from one sample sequenced in a study of blood T cell repertoires in COVID-19. Repertoires were generated with immunoSEQ multiplex PCR, while TCRdb's copy carries only in-frame clones and drops some. The repertoire holds some 100,000 clones, with roughly nine tenths as singletons. Sequencing was done on a sample of peripheral blood. All receptors come from a man in his 70s who had recovered from COVID-19.

The chain employs TRBV5-1 and TRBJ1-4; D call uncertain. Germline V gives CDR1 SGHRS, CDR2 YFSETQ. The CDR3 runs to 16 residues. Trimming cost V 4 bases and J 7 bases, with 20 bases left between them. The CDR3 bases are TGCGCCAGCAGCCCAGAAACAGCGGGCGAGCGTGAAAAACTGTTTTTT. It is translated as CASSPETAGEREKLFF.

This clone came up once. The gene calls are TRBV7-8 and TRBJ2-1, with TRBD1 matching over 9 bases. Trimming at V came to 1 base and at J to 7 bases, leaving 8 bases not matched to a gene. The CDR3 is 16 amino acids. Germline V gives CDR1 SGHVS, CDR2 FQNEAQ. The CDR3 nucleotides are TGTGCCAGCAGCTTAGGGCGGACAGGGGTGGGGAATGAGCAGTTCTTC. Protein product: CASSLGRTGVGNEQFF.

The J gene is TRBJ2-2, the V gene TRBV27; D perhaps matches TRBD2 (6 bases). V was pared by 3 bases and J by 4 bases, with 15 bases between. Per the germline V gene, CDR1 is MNHEY and CDR2 is SMNVEV (reference sequence). The CDR3 spans 16 residues. CDR3 sequence (DNA): TGTGCCAGCAGTTTTGGGTTTGGGGGGTCCACCGGGGAGCTGTTTTTT. Translated, it gives CASSFGFGGSTGELFF.

The CDR3 sequence: CASSLAPSGDSYEQYF. DNA of the CDR3: TGTGCCAGCAGTTTAGCCCCTAGCGGGGACTCCTACGAGCAGTACTTC. The rearrangement uses TRBV27 and TRBJ2-7; TRBD2 agrees at 9 bases. The CDR3 contains 16 residues. V was pared by 2 bases and J by 0 bases, with 5 bases of the junction left unmatched. Germline CDR1 and CDR2: MNHEY and SMNVEV (reference sequence).

The chain is built from TRBV6-2 or TRBV6-3 and TRBJ1-2; D unresolved. The germline CDR1 and CDR2 sequences are MNHEY and SVGEGT. V was cut by 5 bases and J by 6 bases, with 10 bases left in between. The CDR3 contains 12 residues. In DNA form, the CDR3 reads TGTGCCAGCAGTCCCCGGGAGGATGGCTACACCTTC. It is translated as CASSPREDGYTF.

The chain combines TRBV18 with TRBJ2-1; the match to TRBD2 covers 9 bases. V was pared by 3 bases and J by 1 base, with 7 bases of the junction left unmatched. CDR1 is KGHSH and CDR2 is LQKENI in the germline V gene. The CDR3 totals 17 residues. In DNA, the CDR3 is TGTGCCAGCTCACCGGTTCAGCGGGGGGCGTCCTACAATGAGCAGTTCTTC. Its protein product is CASSPVQRGASYNEQFF.

The V gene is TRBV5-5, the J gene TRBJ2-6; D uncertain. This CDR3 is 14 amino acids long. V was cut by 4 bases and J by 0 bases, with 5 bases left in between. The germline gives CDR1 SGHKS, CDR2 YYEKEE (reference sequence). DNA for the CDR3: TGTGCCAGCAGCCCCCGCTCTGGGGCCAACGTCCTGACTTTC. Its protein product is CASSPRSGANVLTF.

V and J are TRBV6-5 and TRBJ1-4; 7 nucleotides match TRBD1. The trim removed 6 bases at V and 5 bases at J, leaving 6 bases unmatched. CDR3 size: 14 residues. Germline V gene lookup returns CDR1 MNHEY and CDR2 SVGAGI. The CDR3 nucleotides are TGTGCCAGCAGAATGACAGGGTGGAATGAAAAACTGTTTTTT. The encoded protein is CASRMTGWNEKLFF.

The V gene is TRBV5-6, the J gene TRBJ2-7, with 10 nucleotides matching TRBD1. V lost 1 base to trimming and J lost 9 bases; unmatched junction nucleotides: 10. Germline-derived CDR1 and CDR2 are SGHDT and YYEEEE. The CDR3 runs 15 residues. CDR3 sequence (DNA): TGTGCCAGCAGCTTGATCGGGACAGGGGCCGAGATGCAGTACTTC. This translates into CASSLIGTGAEMQYF.

J is TRBJ2-3 and V is TRBV7-9, with TRBD2 identical over 14 bases. Germline CDR1 and CDR2: SEHNR and FQNEAQ (reference sequence). The CDR3 contains 14 residues. CDR3 sequence reads: CVAGLAGVADTQYF. The CDR3, as DNA: TGTGTAGCGGGACTAGCGGGAGTTGCAGATACGCAGTATTTT.

This chain joins TRBV27 and TRBJ2-7; 7 positions agree with TRBD1. The CDR3 is made up of 13 amino acids. Trimming removed 4 bases from V and 6 bases from J; junction bases left unmatched: 6. The germline V gene encodes CDR1 MNHEY and CDR2 SMNVEV (reference sequence). CDR3 sequence (DNA): TGTGCCAGCAGTTCGGTCACAGGGGTCGAGCAGTACTTC. This gives the protein CASSSVTGVEQYF.

This chain joins TRBV10-3 and TRBJ1-5; D might be TRBD1 (5 bases). Germline CDR1 ENHRY, CDR2 SYGVKD. The CDR3 has 16 amino acids. V lost 0 bases to trimming and J lost 0 bases, with 9 bases between them. CDR3 amino acids: CAISESTANSNQPQHF. CDR3 in DNA: TGTGCCATCAGTGAGTCGACAGCTAATAGCAATCAGCCCCAGCATTTT.

The V call is TRBV6-5, the J call TRBJ1-5; D is ambiguous. The V gene lost 2 bases and the J gene lost 7 bases, with 15 bases spanning the gap. Germline V lookup: CDR1 MNHEY, CDR2 SVGAGI. This CDR3 region has 15 residues. CDR3 sequence reads: CASSYVTGGGQPQHF. The CDR3 DNA sequence: TGTGCCAGCAGTTACGTTACGGGCGGAGGGCAGCCCCAGCATTTT.

This clone has a single count. The CDR3 protein is CASSQVAKDYGYTF. CDR3 coding DNA: TGTGCCAGCAGCCAAGTAGCGAAGGACTATGGCTACACCTTC. The chain uses TRBV3-1 (or the pseudogene TRBV3-2) and TRBJ1-2; D call uncertain. The V end was cut by 1 base, the J end by 3 bases, with 9 bases between. This CDR3 has 14 residues. The V gene's germline CDR1 is LGHDT and CDR2 YNNKEL (reference sequence).

This sequence joins TRBV28 and TRBJ2-7, with a weak D call TRBD2 (6 bases). CDR1 is MDHEN, CDR2 SYDVKM, per germline. Trimming took off 5 bases at V and 9 bases at J, with 11 bases between the two ends. The CDR3 contains 11 residues. CDR3 region: CASSLGTAQYF. The CDR3 coding sequence is TGTGCCAGCAGTCTTGGGACTGCGCAGTACTTC.

This sequence joins TRBV19 and TRBJ2-1; TRBD2 matches 8 bases. The V segment lost 5 bases and the J segment 7 bases; nucleotides outside the gene matches: 19. The V gene's germline CDR1 is LNHDA and CDR2 SQIVND (reference sequence). This CDR3 has 18 residues. CDR3 nucleotides: TGTGCCAGTAGTCTAAAGACCCGAGCGGGAGTATTCCTGAATGAGCAGTTCTTC. It translates to CASSLKTRAGVFLNEQFF.

The chain couples TRBV2 to TRBJ1-2; 9 bases are a match to TRBD1. Per the germline V gene, CDR1 is SNHLY and CDR2 is FYNNEI. The J segment lost 5 bases and the V segment lost 10 bases, leaving 5 bases of the junction unmatched. The CDR3 length is 12 residues. The chain's CDR3 is CANRDRAYGYTF. The CDR3 bases are TGTGCCAACCGGGACAGGGCATATGGCTACACCTTC.

V and J are TRBV6-5 and TRBJ2-7; D possibly corresponds to TRBD1 (5 bases). CDR3 length: 14 amino acids. Looked up from germline, CDR1 is MNHEY and CDR2 is SVGAGI. V was cut by 7 bases and J by 2 bases, with 15 bases left in between. CDR3 sequence (DNA): TGTGCCAGCAAACTCAGGGTAGGGACCTACGAGCAGTACTTC. It translates to CASKLRVGTYEQYF.

The V call is TRBV6-5, the J call TRBJ1-1; D unresolved. Trimming cost V 6 bases and J 1 base, with 9 bases left between them. Per germline, CDR1 MNHEY and CDR2 SVGAGI. This CDR3 has 13 residues. CDR3 region: CASSKYGNTEAFF. The DNA of the CDR3 is TGTGCCAGCAGCAAGTACGGGAACACTGAAGCTTTCTTT.

The chain uses TRBV19 and TRBJ2-7, with a tentative D call TRBD1 (6 bases). The CDR3 is 13 amino acids. Germline V CDR1 and CDR2: LNHDA, SQIVND (reference sequence). Trimming pared 7 bases from V and 2 bases from J, leaving 12 bases between. The CDR3 DNA reads TGTGCCAGTAAGGGCAGGGGCACCTACGAGCAGTACTTC. Amino acid sequence: CASKGRGTYEQYF.

In regard to this clone: In the same sample, other DNA sequences code for this CDR3. This chain links TRBV28 with TRBJ1-2, with a possible D match to TRBD1 (5 bases). This CDR3 has 12 amino acids. Trimming cost V 2 bases and J 5 bases, with 6 bases left between them. Looked up from germline, CDR1 is MDHEN and CDR2 is SYDVKM. The CDR3 reads CASSLRGYGYTF. CDR3 bases: TGTGCCAGCAGTTTACGGGGGTATGGCTACACCTTC.

This clone has a single count. The chain carries TRBV30 and TRBJ2-7; 7 bases match TRBD1. This CDR3 has 13 residues. Germline values: CDR1 GTSNPN, CDR2 SVGIG (reference sequence). Unmatched junction bases numbered 7, after V lost 1 base and J lost 7 bases. CDR3 loop: CAWSDYRGGEQYF. The CDR3 nucleotides are TGTGCCTGGAGTGATTACAGGGGTGGGGAGCAGTACTTC. The whole variable domain, remainder taken from reference TRBV30 and TRBJ2-7, is SQTIHQWPATLVQPVGSPLSLECTVEGTSNPNLYWYRQAAGRGLQLLFYSVGIGQISSEVPQNLSASRPQDRQFILSSKKLLLSDSGFYLCAWSDYRGGEQYFGPGTRLTVT.

The chain combines TRBV28 with TRBJ2-3, with D hard to call. Between the trimmed V and J ends, which lost 8 bases and 0 bases, there was a span of 15 bases. CDR1 is MDHEN, CDR2 SYDVKM, per germline. This CDR3 has 15 amino acids. Written as DNA, the CDR3 is TGTGCCAGCGCCAGGTACACCGGAAGCACAGATACGCAGTATTTT. Its protein product is CASARYTGSTDTQYF.

This clone has just one count. The chain combines TRBV12-5 with TRBJ2-1; D is possibly TRBD1 (5 bases). CDR3 length: 12 residues. V lost 4 bases and J 5 bases, leaving 6 bases between the germline ends. Germline CDR1 is LGHNT and CDR2 is FRNRAP. The CDR3 DNA is TGTGCTAGTGGTTGGGGCGACAATGAGCAGTTCTTC. It is translated as CASGWGDNEQFF. The full variable domain, completed using reference TRBV12-5 and TRBJ2-1, is DARVTQTPRHKVTEMGQEVTMRCQPILGHNTVFWYRQTMMQGLELLAYFRNRAPLDDSGMPKDRFSAEMPDATLATLKIQPSEPRDSAVYFCASGWGDNEQFFGPGTRLTVL.